The 3 T cell receptor beta chains given below trace back to one sample, sequenced in a study of T-cell memory formation after mild COVID-19. Each CDR3 protein gets one entry after TCRdb re-called the 5' RACE reads with MiXCR. In the table there are 450,000 or so distinct CDR3 sequences, 20% to 25% of which are singletons. Specimen: PBMCs or a T cell subset sorted from them (not recorded which). The receptors were sampled from an adult woman who had mild COVID-19 (a few samples of this study predate the infection). Cell type and time point are not known.

The chain is built from TRBV10-1 and TRBJ1-3; D remains unclear. This CDR3 contains 16 residues. V shed 4 bases and J shed 0 bases, with 13 bases lying between them. Germline V gives CDR1 WNHNN, CDR2 SYGVQD (reference sequence). The CDR3 loop reads CASSVFDQSSGNTIYF. The CDR3 nucleotides are TGCGCCAGCAGTGTTTTCGACCAGAGCTCTGGAAACACCATATATTTT.

V and J are TRBV6-2 or TRBV6-3 and TRBJ2-7; a possible D gene is TRBD2 (6 bases). The CDR3 is 16 residues long. The V end was cut by 2 bases, the J end by 0 bases, with 14 bases between. The germline CDR1 and CDR2 sequences are MNHEY and SVGEGT. CDR3 nucleotide sequence: TGTGCCAGCAGTTACCCCCTTGGCGGGGCCTCCTACGAGCAGTACTTC. It encodes CASSYPLGGASYEQYF.

This chain uses TRBV12-3 or TRBV12-4 with TRBJ1-5; 8 bases fit TRBD1. V lost 0 bases and J lost 11; bases outside the gene matches: 3. The CDR3 sequence is 13 residues long. For the CDR3, the DNA is TGTGCCAGCAGTTTAGCGACAGGGGATTCCCAGCATTTT. This codes for CASSLATGDSQHF.